The clone carrying this T cell receptor (beta chain) was seen more than once but under ten times. Its antigen is unidentified. Time point noted: newly diagnosed GD, antithyroid drugs for less than 3 months. TCR sequences were obtained from RNA taken from PBMCs. Graves' disease diagnosis relied on American Thyroid Association guidelines. Assembly of TCR beta libraries relied on iRepertoire HTBI primers together with Arm-PCR of CDR3 regions. TCRdb re-called the multiplex PCR reads with MiXCR, one entry per CDR3 protein. The table records more than 450,000 distinct CDR3 sequences, about 12% of them present only once. CDR3 length: 15 amino acids. The germline V and J ends were trimmed by 5 bases and 1 base, with 13 bases remaining between them. CDR1 and CDR2 (germline): LNHDA, SQIVND (reference sequence). These data come from a study of regulatory T cells in long-lasting Graves disease. General observations from the study: Those with persistent Graves' had less TCR diversity than newly diagnosed patients. TRBV28 was favored in persistent disease, as were TRBJ1-2 and TRBJ2-5.

In addition, the sample was reused for a study of T cells in Graves' hyperthyroidism and ophthalmopathy. From that second work: During a first-round RT-PCR of the TCR CDR3, the HTBI primer set was used.

The chain recombines TRBV19 with TRBJ2-3; a possible D gene is TRBD1 (6 bases). Sequences were derived from peripheral blood mononuclear cells (PBMCs), sampled at new diagnosis, from a patient treated with antithyroid drugs. The receptor was isolated from a woman aged 25 to 39 with Graves disease. CDR3 sequence: CASSLWTAGTDTQYF. CDR3 bases: TGTGCCAGTAGTTTATGGACAGCAGGCACAGATACGCAGTATTTT.